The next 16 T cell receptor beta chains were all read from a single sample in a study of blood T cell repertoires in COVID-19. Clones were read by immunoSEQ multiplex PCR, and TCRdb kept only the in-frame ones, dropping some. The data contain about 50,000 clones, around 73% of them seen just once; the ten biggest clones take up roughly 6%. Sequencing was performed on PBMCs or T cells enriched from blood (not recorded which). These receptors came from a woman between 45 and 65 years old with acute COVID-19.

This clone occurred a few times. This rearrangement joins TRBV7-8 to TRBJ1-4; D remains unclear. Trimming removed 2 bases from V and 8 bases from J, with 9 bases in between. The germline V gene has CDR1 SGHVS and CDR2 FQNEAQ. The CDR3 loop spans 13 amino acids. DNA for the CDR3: TGTGCCAGCAGCTTATCTAACCGAGAAAAACTGTTTTTT. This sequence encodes CASSLSNREKLFF. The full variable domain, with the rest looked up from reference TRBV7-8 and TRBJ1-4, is GAGVSQSPRYKVAKRGQDVALRCDPISGHVSLFWYQQALGQGPEFLTYFQNEAQLDKSGLPSDRFFAERPEGSVSTLKIQRTQQEDSAVYLCASSLSNREKLFFGSGTQLSVL.

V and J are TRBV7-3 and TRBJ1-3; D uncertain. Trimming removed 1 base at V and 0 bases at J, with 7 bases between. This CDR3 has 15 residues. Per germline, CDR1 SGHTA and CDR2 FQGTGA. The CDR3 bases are TGTGCCAGCAGCTTAAAGCCAGGCTCTGGAAACACCATATATTTT. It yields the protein CASSLKPGSGNTIYF.

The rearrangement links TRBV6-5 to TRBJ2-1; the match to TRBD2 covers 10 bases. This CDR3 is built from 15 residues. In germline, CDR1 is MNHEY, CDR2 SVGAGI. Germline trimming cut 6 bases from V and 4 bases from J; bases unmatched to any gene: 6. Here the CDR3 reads CASSYIAGGYNEQFF. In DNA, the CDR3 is TGTGCCAGCAGCTACATAGCGGGGGGTTACAATGAGCAGTTCTTC.

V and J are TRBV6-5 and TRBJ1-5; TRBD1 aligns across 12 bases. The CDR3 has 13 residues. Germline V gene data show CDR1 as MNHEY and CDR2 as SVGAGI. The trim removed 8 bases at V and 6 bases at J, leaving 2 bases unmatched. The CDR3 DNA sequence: TGTGCCAGCCGGGACAGGGGGCTTCAGCCCCAGCATTTT. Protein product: CASRDRGLQPQHF.

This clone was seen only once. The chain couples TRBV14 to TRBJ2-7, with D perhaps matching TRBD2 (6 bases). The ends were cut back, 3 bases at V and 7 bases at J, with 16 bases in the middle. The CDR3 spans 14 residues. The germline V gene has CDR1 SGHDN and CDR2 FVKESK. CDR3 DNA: TGTGCCAGCAGCCAGCCCGGGCCGGGGAGGGAGCAGTACTTC. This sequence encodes CASSQPGPGREQYF.

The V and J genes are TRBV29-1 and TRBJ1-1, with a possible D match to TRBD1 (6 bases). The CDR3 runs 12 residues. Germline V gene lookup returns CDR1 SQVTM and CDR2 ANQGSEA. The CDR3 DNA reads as TGCACTGTAACAGGGCATCCCACTGAAGCTTTCTTT. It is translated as CTVTGHPTEAFF. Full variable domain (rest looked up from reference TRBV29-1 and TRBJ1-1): SAVISQKPSRDICQRGTSLTIQCQVDSQVTMMFWYRQQPGQSLTLIATANQGSEATYESGFVIDKFPISRPNLTFSTLTVSNMSPEDSSIYLCTVTGHPTEAFFGQGTRLTVV.

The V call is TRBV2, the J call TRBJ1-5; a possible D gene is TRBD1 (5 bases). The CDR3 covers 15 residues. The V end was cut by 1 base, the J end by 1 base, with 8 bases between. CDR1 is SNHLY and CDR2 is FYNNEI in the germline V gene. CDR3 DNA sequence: TGTGCCAGCAGTGAAGAGACAGCGAGCAATCAGCCCCAGCATTTT. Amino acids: CASSEETASNQPQHF.

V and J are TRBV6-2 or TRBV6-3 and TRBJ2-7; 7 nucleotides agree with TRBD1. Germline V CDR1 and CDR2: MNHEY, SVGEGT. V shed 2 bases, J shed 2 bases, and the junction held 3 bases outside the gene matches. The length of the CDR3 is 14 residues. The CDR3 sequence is CASSYSQGAYEQYF. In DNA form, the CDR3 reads TGTGCCAGCAGTTACAGCCAGGGGGCCTACGAGCAGTACTTC.

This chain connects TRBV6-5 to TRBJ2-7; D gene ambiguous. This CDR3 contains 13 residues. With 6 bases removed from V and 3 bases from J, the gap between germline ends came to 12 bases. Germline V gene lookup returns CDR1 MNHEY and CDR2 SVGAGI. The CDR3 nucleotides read TGTGCCAGCAGGTTCGGTACCGACTACGAGCAGTACTTC. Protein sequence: CASRFGTDYEQYF.

For the CDR3, the DNA is TGTGCCAGCAGCTCCACAGGGGTCACAGATACGCAGTATTTT. Its translation: CASSSTGVTDTQYF. V is TRBV7-3 and J is TRBJ2-3; 7 bases fit TRBD1. The germline V gene has CDR1 SGHTA and CDR2 FQGTGA. The CDR3 is 14 amino acids. V gave up 4 bases and J gave up 2 bases; unmatched junction bases: 3.

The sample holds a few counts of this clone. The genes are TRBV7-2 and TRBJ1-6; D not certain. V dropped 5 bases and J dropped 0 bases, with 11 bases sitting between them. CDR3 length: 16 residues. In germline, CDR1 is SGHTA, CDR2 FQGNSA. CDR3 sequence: CASSTPPGSYNSPLHF. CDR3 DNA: TGTGCCAGCAGCACCCCTCCGGGCTCCTATAATTCACCCCTCCACTTT.

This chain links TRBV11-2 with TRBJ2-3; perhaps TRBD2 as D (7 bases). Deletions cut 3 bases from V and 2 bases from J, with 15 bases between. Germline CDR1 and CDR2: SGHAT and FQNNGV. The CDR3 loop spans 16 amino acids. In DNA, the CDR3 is TGTGCCAGCAGCTTTGGCGGGGGCCCCTCCACAGATACGCAGTATTTT. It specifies CASSFGGGPSTDTQYF.

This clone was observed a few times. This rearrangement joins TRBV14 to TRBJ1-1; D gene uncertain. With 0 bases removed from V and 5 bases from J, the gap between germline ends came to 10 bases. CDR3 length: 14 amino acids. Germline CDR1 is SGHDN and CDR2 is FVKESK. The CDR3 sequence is CASSQDRVRTEAFF. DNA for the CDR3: TGTGCCAGCAGCCAAGACCGGGTGAGGACTGAAGCTTTCTTT.

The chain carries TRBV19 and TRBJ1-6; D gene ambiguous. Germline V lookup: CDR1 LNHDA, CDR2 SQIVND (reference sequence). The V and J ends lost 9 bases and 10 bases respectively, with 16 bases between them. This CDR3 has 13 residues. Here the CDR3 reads CASGSLTRSPLHF. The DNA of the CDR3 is TGTGCCAGCGGGTCCCTAACTAGGTCACCCCTCCACTTT.

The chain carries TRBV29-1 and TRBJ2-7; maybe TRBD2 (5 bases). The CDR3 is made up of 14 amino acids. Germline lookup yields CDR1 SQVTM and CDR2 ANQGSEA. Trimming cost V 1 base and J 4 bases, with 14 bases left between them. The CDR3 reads CSVEAGSGTYEQYF. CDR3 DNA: TGCAGCGTTGAAGCCGGGTCGGGAACGTACGAGCAGTACTTC.

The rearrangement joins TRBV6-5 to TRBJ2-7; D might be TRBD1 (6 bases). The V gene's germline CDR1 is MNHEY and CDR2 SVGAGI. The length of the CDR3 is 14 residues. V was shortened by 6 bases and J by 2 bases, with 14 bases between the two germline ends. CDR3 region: CASSSGHGPYEQYF. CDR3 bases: TGTGCCAGCAGCTCGGGACATGGACCCTACGAGCAGTACTTC.